The 19 T cell receptor beta chains given below trace back to one sample, sequenced in a study of CD8 T cells in Susac syndrome. Reverse transcription of roughly 0.5 to 1 ug RNA used random hexamers. From the immunoSEQ multiplex PCR reads, TCRdb called clonotypes with MiXCR, one entry per CDR3 protein. The sample lists under 350,000 distinct CDR3 sequences, 90% to 95% occurring once. The material sequenced was CD4+ T cells from PBMCs. The source is a human donor with multiple sclerosis.

The chain uses TRBV27 and TRBJ2-7; 10 nucleotides line up with TRBD1. Trimming removed 5 bases from V and 6 bases from J; junction bases left unmatched: 13. The germline CDR1 and CDR2 sequences are MNHEY and SMNVEV (reference sequence). This CDR3 region has 16 residues. CDR3 residues: CASSPAFRQGAGEQYF. CDR3 sequence (DNA): TGTGCCAGCAGTCCCGCCTTTAGACAGGGGGCGGGCGAGCAGTACTTC.

The chain recombines TRBV20-1 with TRBJ2-7, with D possibly TRBD1 on 5 matching bases. Germline values: CDR1 DFQATT, CDR2 SNEGSKA (reference sequence). Trimming cost V 0 bases and J 3 bases, with 15 bases left between them. The CDR3 is 15 amino acids. The CDR3, as DNA: TGCAGTGCTAGAGAAGGGCAGGGCTTGGGCTACGAGCAGTACTTC. This gives the protein CSAREGQGLGYEQYF.

The chain combines TRBV5-4 with TRBJ2-7, with 9 bases lining up with TRBD2. This CDR3 has 17 amino acids. Germline V gene lookup returns CDR1 SGHNT and CDR2 YYREEE (reference sequence). Losses at the gene ends were 4 bases for V and 3 bases for J; bases not matched to a gene: 14. The CDR3 DNA reads TGTGCCAGCAGCCCCGCTAGCGGGATGGTCCCCCTCTACGAGCAGTACTTC. As protein: CASSPASGMVPLYEQYF.

This chain joins TRBV6-1 and TRBJ1-3, with D tentatively TRBD1 (5 bases). Trimming pared 7 bases from V and 0 bases from J, leaving 19 bases between. Per germline, CDR1 MNHNS and CDR2 SASEGT. The CDR3 has 17 amino acids. The CDR3 DNA sequence: TGTGCCAGCAAGGGGAGACGGACCCGACACTCTGGAAACACCATATATTTT. Translation: CASKGRRTRHSGNTIYF.

On this clonotype itself: Sequence at one end of the junction differs from germline and may be a read error. This sequence joins TRBV7-7 and TRBJ2-3, with a weak D call TRBD2 (5 bases). The CDR3 length is 13 residues. CDR1 is SSHAT, CDR2 FNYEAQ, per germline (reference sequence). CDR3 region: CASSARLTDTQYF. CDR3 nucleotide sequence: TGTGCTAGCAGCGCCAGACTAACAGATACGCAGTATTTT.

This sequence joins TRBV2 and TRBJ1-2; no firm D call. This CDR3 comprises 14 residues. With 7 bases removed from V and 0 bases from J, the gap between germline ends came to 12 bases. Germline V gene lookup returns CDR1 SNHLY and CDR2 FYNNEI. The CDR3 region has the DNA TGTGCCAGCATAAAGGCCGCTACTAACTATGGCTACACCTTC. This sequence encodes CASIKAATNYGYTF.

V is TRBV12-3 or TRBV12-4 and J is TRBJ1-2; D may be TRBD1 (5 bases). This CDR3 is built from 15 residues. Trimming pared 6 bases from V and 0 bases from J, leaving 14 bases between. Written as DNA, the CDR3 is TGTGCCAGCAGGGAGGGGCGCTTCGCTAACTATGGCTACACCTTC. Protein: CASREGRFANYGYTF.

The chain carries TRBV30 and TRBJ1-4; TRBD1 might be the D (5 bases). The CDR3 consists of 15 residues. Germline V lookup: CDR1 GTSNPN, CDR2 SVGIG (reference sequence). The ends were cut back, 2 bases at V and 5 bases at J, with 15 bases in the middle. CDR3 bases: TGTGCCTGGAGTTCCTCCGGGACTCGAAATGAAAAACTGTTTTTT. Translation gives CAWSSSGTRNEKLFF.

The V and J genes are TRBV29-1 and TRBJ2-7; a possible D gene is TRBD2 (6 bases). The CDR3 is 14 amino acids. Per the germline V gene, CDR1 is SQVTM and CDR2 is ANQGSEA. Trimming stripped 1 base from V and 3 bases from J, with 13 bases between. The DNA for the CDR3 is TGCAGCGTTGAAGTCCCCCGGGAGCGCTACGAGCAGTACTTC. This gives the protein CSVEVPRERYEQYF.

This chain joins TRBV27 and TRBJ2-2; no reliable D call. The V gene lost 0 bases and the J gene lost 13 bases, with 21 bases spanning the gap. This CDR3 has 16 residues. Per germline, CDR1 MNHEY and CDR2 SMNVEV (reference sequence). The DNA for the CDR3 is TGTGCCAGCAGTTTATCGATGGCTGCCCGCCGCGGTCGGCTGTTTTTT. Translating it yields CASSLSMAARRGRLFF.

This clonotype has only a few counts. The chain recombines TRBV6-6 with TRBJ1-3; D uncertain. The V gene's germline CDR1 is MNHNY and CDR2 SVGAGI (reference sequence). V was clipped by 0 bases and J by 3 bases, with 0 bases between them. The CDR3 spans 12 residues. Here the CDR3 reads CASSYSGNTIYF. The CDR3 nucleotides read TGTGCCAGCAGTTACTCTGGAAACACCATATATTTT.

V usage is TRBV19 and J usage is TRBJ2-7, with 11 nucleotides matching TRBD1. J was trimmed by 0 bases and V by 4 bases; bases with no gene match: 2. CDR3 length: 15 amino acids. Germline V lookup: CDR1 LNHDA, CDR2 SQIVND (reference sequence). The CDR3 is CASSSGQGASYEQYF. The CDR3 DNA reads as TGTGCCAGTAGTAGTGGACAGGGGGCCTCCTACGAGCAGTACTTC.

This clonotype has a handful of counts. This chain connects TRBV9 to TRBJ1-1; possibly TRBD1 for D (6 bases). The V and J ends lost 0 bases and 4 bases respectively, with 10 bases between them. Germline V gene lookup returns CDR1 SGDLS and CDR2 YYNGEE. This CDR3 region has 14 residues. CDR3 region: CASSVAGGVTEAFF. The CDR3 DNA is TGTGCCAGCAGCGTAGCTGGGGGCGTCACTGAAGCTTTCTTT.

In this sample, this clonotype turned up once. The V gene is TRBV3-1, the J gene TRBJ2-3; 12 positions match TRBD2. The length of the CDR3 is 17 residues. V gave up 0 bases and J gave up 2 bases; unmatched junction bases: 3. CDR1 LGHDT and CDR2 YNNKEL come from the germline V gene (reference sequence). The CDR3 DNA reads TGTGCCAGCAGCCAAGAGACTAGCGGGGGAACCACAGATACGCAGTATTTT. Translation: CASSQETSGGTTDTQYF.

CDR3 nucleotides: TGCAGTGCCCCCGGTGGAACTAATGAAAAACTGTTTTTT. Its translation: CSAPGGTNEKLFF. The rearrangement uses TRBV20-1 and TRBJ1-4; D remains unclear. Per germline, CDR1 DFQATT and CDR2 SNEGSKA (reference sequence). The CDR3 consists of 13 residues. V was pared by 6 bases and J by 1 base, with 9 bases between.

This chain joins TRBV3-1 and TRBJ2-1; D ambiguous. The CDR3 runs to 12 residues. V lost 0 bases, J lost 11 bases, and 8 bases lay in between. The germline V gene has CDR1 LGHDT and CDR2 YNNKEL (reference sequence). The CDR3 region is CASSQDLTKQFF. CDR3 bases: TGTGCCAGCAGCCAAGATCTCACGAAGCAGTTCTTC.

The V call is TRBV24-1, the J call TRBJ2-2; tentatively, D is TRBD1 (6 bases). Trimming left V 5 bases short and J 6 bases short, with 15 bases between. CDR3 length: 15 amino acids. Germline values: CDR1 KGHDR, CDR2 SFDVKD. The CDR3 region has the DNA TGTGCCACCAGTGGGGTACAGGGAGTAGCCGGGGAGCTGTTTTTT. It is translated as CATSGVQGVAGELFF.

The chain couples TRBV5-1 to TRBJ2-7; weak D call: TRBD2 (6 bases). Germline-derived CDR1 and CDR2 are SGHRS and YFSETQ. V was shortened by 4 bases and J by 0 bases, with 14 bases between the two germline ends. The CDR3 runs 15 residues. CDR3 nucleotide sequence: TGCGCCAGCAGCGGGAAAATGGGGGGCTCCTACGAGCAGTACTTC. It codes for CASSGKMGGSYEQYF.

The chain couples TRBV7-3 to TRBJ2-3; perhaps TRBD2 as D (6 bases). The CDR3 is 15 residues long. Per germline, CDR1 SGHTA and CDR2 FQGTGA. V lost 5 bases, J lost 4 bases, and 16 bases lay in between. DNA of the CDR3: TGTGCCAGCAGCGTCCGGGACTCTGGGGCAGATACGCAGTATTTT. Amino acids: CASSVRDSGADTQYF.